Below, 17 T cell receptor beta chains from the same sample are listed, as sequenced in a study of vaccination and CD4 T cells after COVID-19. Once obtained from cultured CD4+ T cells, the DNA was sequenced using the Oncomine TCR Beta short-read assay. TCRdb recomputed calls from the PCR reads with MiXCR, one row per CDR3 protein. The sample shows 15,000 to 25,000 distinct CDR3 sequences, about 38% of them seen only once. Treatment of the sample: roughly 10-day PBMC culture with coronavirus spike peptide pools or control peptides (ViraFEST assay). These TCRs' antigens remain unknown. What was sequenced was cultured CD4+ T cells from blood. The receptors shown here come from a human donor with COVID-19.

This clonotype was detected only once. The rearrangement joins TRBV9 to TRBJ1-2; D possibly corresponds to TRBD1 (6 bases). This CDR3 contains 16 residues. In germline, CDR1 is SGDLS, CDR2 YYNGEE. Trimming stripped 0 bases from V and 4 bases from J, with 16 bases between. In DNA form, the CDR3 reads TGTGCCAGCAGCGTAGCTAAAACAGGGTTACTCTATGGCTACACCTTC. Protein: CASSVAKTGLLYGYTF.

This clonotype showed up just a few times. The junction and the germline gene differ at one end; a read error may be behind it. The V gene is TRBV7-7, the J gene TRBJ2-5, with D possibly called TRBD1 or TRBD2 (5 bases each). CDR3 length: 14 amino acids. CDR1 is SSHAT, CDR2 FNYEAQ, per germline (reference sequence). CDR3 region: CASSLGDGGETQYF. The CDR3 coding sequence is TGTGCTAGCAGCTTAGGGGACGGTGGGGAGACCCAGTACTTC.

This chain links TRBV5-1 with TRBJ2-7; 13 bases match TRBD2. The germline V gene has CDR1 SGHRS and CDR2 YFSETQ. The CDR3 contains 17 residues. V dropped 4 bases and J dropped 0; count of bases not matched to a gene: 7. CDR3 sequence: CASSDGLAGAYSYEQYF. In DNA, the CDR3 is TGCGCCAGCAGCGATGGACTAGCGGGGGCATACTCCTACGAGCAGTACTTC. The whole variable domain, filled in from reference TRBV5-1 and TRBJ2-7, reads KAGVTQTPRYLIKTRGQQVTLSCSPISGHRSVSWYQQTPGQGLQFLFEYFSETQRNKGNFPGRFSGRQFSNSRSEMNVSTLELGDSALYLCASSDGLAGAYSYEQYFGPGTRLTVT.

This clonotype has only a few counts. V is TRBV19 and J is TRBJ1-5; tentative D call: TRBD1 (6 bases). This CDR3 contains 15 residues. In germline, CDR1 is LNHDA, CDR2 SQIVND (reference sequence). The V end lost 3 bases, the J end lost 2 bases, and 11 bases lay between the germline ends. The CDR3 nucleotides read TGTGCCAGTAGTATTAAGAGACAGGGCAATCAGCCCCAGCATTTT. This codes for CASSIKRQGNQPQHF.

This chain connects TRBV14 to TRBJ1-6; tentative D call: TRBD1 (5 bases). Germline V gives CDR1 SGHDN, CDR2 FVKESK. The CDR3 covers 15 residues. Trimming removed 4 bases from V and 10 bases from J, with 17 bases in between. Here the CDR3 DNA reads TGTGCCAGCAGCCTTCAGGGACTGTGGGTCTCACCCCTCCACTTT. Translated, it gives CASSLQGLWVSPLHF.

This sequence joins TRBV21-1 and TRBJ1-3. TRBV21-1 is recorded as a pseudogene. The CDR3 is 16 amino acids. The CDR3 loop reads CASSKAIQGSGNTIYF. The DNA of the CDR3 is TGTGCCAGCAGCAAAGCGATACAGGGCTCTGGAAACACCATATATTTT.

The V gene is TRBV7-2, the J gene TRBJ2-3; D is undetermined. Deletions cut 1 base from V and 11 bases from J, with 7 bases between. Per germline, CDR1 SGHTA and CDR2 FQGNSA. CDR3 length equals 11 residues. CDR3 sequence (DNA): TGTGCCAGCAGCTTAGAGGTAGGGCAGTATTTT. Translation gives CASSLEVGQYF.

The chain is built from TRBV7-2 and TRBJ2-7, with 7 bases matching TRBD2. CDR3 length: 16 residues. V was pared by 5 bases and J by 3 bases, with 13 bases of the junction left unmatched. The germline CDR1 and CDR2 sequences are SGHTA and FQGNSA. The CDR3 sequence is CASSQSRGVRIYEQYF. The CDR3 bases are TGTGCCAGCAGCCAATCCCGGGGGGTCCGGATCTACGAGCAGTACTTC.

This chain uses TRBV5-4 with TRBJ2-5; no firm D call. This CDR3 spans 14 amino acids. Trimming removed 4 bases at V and 0 bases at J, with 10 bases between. Germline loops: CDR1 SGHNT, CDR2 YYREEE (reference sequence). CDR3 sequence: CASSEVRYQETQYF. The DNA of the CDR3 is TGTGCCAGCAGCGAGGTGAGGTACCAAGAGACCCAGTACTTC.

This chain links TRBV7-6 with TRBJ2-5; no reliable D call. The V end lost 3 bases, the J end lost 0 bases, and 8 bases lay between the germline ends. The germline gives CDR1 SGHVS, CDR2 FNYEAQ. The CDR3 sequence is 14 residues long. Here the CDR3 reads CASSFGPNQETQYF. The CDR3 nucleotides read TGTGCCAGCAGCTTCGGCCCGAACCAAGAGACCCAGTACTTC.

This clonotype has only one observation. The rearrangement uses TRBV5-4 and TRBJ2-1; TRBD1 or TRBD2 may be the D gene (5 bases each). The DNA end is a closer match to TRBJ2-7, so the J assignment may be wrong. From germline, CDR1 is SGHNT and CDR2 YYREEE (reference sequence). This CDR3 has 15 amino acids. This CDR3 is CASSSPGTDSYEQYF. In nucleotides, the CDR3 is TGTGCCAGCAGCTCTCCCGGGACGGACTCCTACGAGCAGTACTTC.

The V and J genes are TRBV5-1 and TRBJ1-2, with D hard to call. This CDR3 region has 14 residues. Germline-derived CDR1 and CDR2 are SGHRS and YFSETQ. The V end was cut by 0 bases, the J end by 0 bases, with 6 bases between. CDR3 sequence reads: CASSLDHPNYGYTF. CDR3 nucleotides: TGCGCCAGCAGCTTGGACCACCCTAACTATGGCTACACCTTC.

This chain uses TRBV4-2 with TRBJ2-1; 8 bases fit TRBD2. Trimming took 0 bases from V and 15 from J; bases not matched to a gene: 7. The V gene's germline CDR1 is LGHNA and CDR2 YNFKEQ. The CDR3 consists of 13 residues. CDR3 sequence (DNA): TGTGCCAGCAGCCAAGATCGAGCGGGGGTTCTGTTCTTC. It codes for CASSQDRAGVLFF.

This clonotype was picked up a small number of times. The rearrangement joins TRBV7-2 to TRBJ1-5, with D unclear. CDR3 length equals 15 residues. CDR1 is SGHTA and CDR2 is FQGNSA in the germline V gene. V dropped 1 base and J dropped 2 bases, with 9 bases sitting between them. The CDR3 DNA reads TGTGCCAGCAGCTTAGATCCCGGGGGCAATCAGCCCCAGCATTTT. Translating gives CASSLDPGGNQPQHF.

This clonotype has only a few counts. The chain recombines TRBV20-1 with TRBJ1-1, with 7 nucleotides matching TRBD1. V shed 3 bases, J shed 2 bases, and the junction held 6 bases outside the gene matches. The CDR3 is 14 amino acids. Germline V gives CDR1 DFQATT, CDR2 SNEGSKA (reference sequence). The CDR3 DNA sequence: TGCAGTGCTAGGGGGCAGGGGGGTAACACTGAAGCTTTCTTT. Its translation: CSARGQGGNTEAFF.

This clonotype was found a few times. The rearrangement joins TRBV11-2 to TRBJ2-1, with D uncertain. CDR1 and CDR2 (germline): SGHAT, FQNNGV. The V end lost 5 bases, the J end lost 2 bases, and 16 bases lay between the germline ends. The CDR3 has 16 amino acids. CDR3 sequence reads: CASSPYLGFTYNEQFF. CDR3 DNA sequence: TGTGCCAGCAGCCCCTACCTGGGGTTCACCTACAATGAGCAGTTCTTC.

This clonotype was seen a few times. This sequence joins TRBV19 and TRBJ2-7; a possible D gene is TRBD2 (6 bases). The CDR3 consists of 16 residues. V was cut by 6 bases and J by 4 bases, with 22 bases left in between. Germline CDR1 is LNHDA and CDR2 is SQIVND (reference sequence). The CDR3 spells CASSLTPAGYRYEQYF. The DNA for the CDR3 is TGTGCCAGTAGCTTAACCCCCGCGGGGTATCGGTACGAGCAGTACTTC.